Listed below are T cell receptor beta chains from one sample, sequenced in a study of cytomegalovirus exposure and HLA in healthy donors. The repertoire was sequenced with immunoSEQ multiplex PCR; TCRdb's copy has only in-frame clones and lacks some. This table holds roughly 170,000 clones, approximately 80% found once. Sequencing input: PBMCs. The receptors originated from a woman in her 30s in good health and CMV-seronegative. Both conserved end residues are part of each CDR3. A D gene is named only where the DNA matches it firmly. A row's size may be missing; if present it is once, few, many or a size class.

v_call	clone_size	j_call	d_call	cdr3_aa	cdr3_nt
TRBV9	NA	TRBJ2-2	TRBD2	CASSVAPTSGRGGELFF	TGTGCCAGCAGCGTAGCCCCCACTAGCGGGAGGGGCGGGGAGCTGTTTTTT
TRBV9	NA	TRBJ1-1	NA	CASSAYAGGSNTEAFF	TGTGCCAGCAGCGCCTATGCCGGGGGGTCGAACACTGAAGCTTTCTTT
TRBV4-3	NA	TRBJ2-2	NA	CASSQMPGNLVELFF	TGCGCCAGCAGCCAAATGCCGGGAAACCTCGTAGAGCTGTTTTTT
TRBV10-3	few	TRBJ2-3	TRBD1	CAISEGDRLSTDTQYF	TGTGCCATCAGTGAGGGGGACAGACTTAGCACAGATACGCAGTATTTT
TRBV5-1	NA	TRBJ2-7	TRBD1	CASSWGTGRVEQYF	TGCGCCAGCAGCTGGGGGACAGGGAGGGTCGAGCAGTACTTC
TRBV5-4	NA	TRBJ2-7	TRBD1	CASSPRTGVDYEQYF	TGTGCCAGCAGCCCGCGGACAGGGGTCGACTACGAGCAGTACTTC
TRBV4-1	NA	TRBJ1-5	TRBD1	CASSQDRDRINQPQHF	TGCGCCAGCAGCCAAGACCGGGACAGGATTAATCAGCCCCAGCATTTT
TRBV25-1	once	TRBJ2-5	NA	CASSPRSHQETQYF	TGTGCCAGCAGTCCCCGGTCACACCAAGAGACCCAGTACTTC
TRBV28	NA	TRBJ2-6	NA	CASSFEAGGANVLTF	TGTGCCAGCAGTTTCGAGGCTGGTGGGGCCAACGTCCTGACTTTC
TRBV9	NA	TRBJ1-5	TRBD1	CASSVGDSFNQPQHF	TGTGCCAGCAGCGTAGGGGACAGCTTTAATCAGCCCCAGCATTTT
TRBV5-1	few	TRBJ2-5	TRBD2	CASSLLAGEAAQYF	TGCGCCAGCAGCTTGTTAGCGGGGGAGGCGGCCCAGTACTTC
TRBV27	NA	TRBJ2-1	TRBD2	CASSFLAGVSSYNEQFF	TGTGCCAGCAGTTTCCTAGCGGGAGTGAGCTCCTACAATGAGCAGTTCTTC
TRBV25-1	NA	TRBJ2-3	NA	CASSTRTRRKNTQYF	TGTGCCAGCAGTACCCGGACACGCCGGAAAAATACGCAGTATTTT
TRBV7-3	few	TRBJ2-1	TRBD2	CASSDGTSGYNEQFF	TGTGCCAGCAGCGACGGGACTAGCGGTTACAATGAGCAGTTCTTC
TRBV11-1	once	TRBJ2-5	TRBD1	CASTPQGEETQYF	TGTGCCAGCACCCCTCAGGGGGAGGAGACCCAGTACTTC
TRBV7-3	NA	TRBJ2-1	NA	CASSLRSGSSYNEQFF	TGTGCCAGCAGCTTACGTTCGGGGAGCTCCTACAATGAGCAGTTCTTC
TRBV23-1	few	TRBJ2-1	NA	CASPTMSGSPSYNEQFF	TGCGCCAGCCCCACAATGTCGGGATCCCCCTCCTACAATGAGCAGTTCTTC
TRBV7-9	few	TRBJ2-7	TRBD1	CASSPAWAGQDSYEQYF	TGTGCCAGCAGCCCCGCTTGGGCGGGACAGGATTCCTACGAGCAGTACTTC
TRBV14	NA	TRBJ1-1	NA	CASSFVGGTEAFF	TGTGCCAGCAGCTTCGTGGGGGGTACTGAAGCTTTCTTT
TRBV5-1	NA	TRBJ2-5	TRBD2	CASSFGTSGGKRETQYF	TGCGCCAGCAGCTTTGGGACTAGCGGGGGGAAACGAGAGACCCAGTACTTC
TRBV5-1	NA	TRBJ2-7	TRBD2	CASSLLGGTYEQYF	TGCGCCAGCAGCTTGTTGGGGGGGACCTACGAGCAGTACTTC
TRBV28	NA	TRBJ2-3	NA	CASSPYSTDTQYF	TGTGCCAGCAGTCCCTATAGCACAGATACGCAGTATTTT
TRBV15	NA	TRBJ2-3	TRBD2	CATSSGLAADTQYF	TGTGCCACCAGCTCAGGACTAGCAGCAGATACGCAGTATTTT
TRBV5-6	NA	TRBJ1-6	NA	CASSLGGWGDNSPLHF	TGTGCCAGCAGCTTGGGAGGATGGGGGGATAATTCACCCCTCCACTTT
TRBV4-1	NA	TRBJ1-5	TRBD1	CASSQGQGVVNQPQHF	TGCGCCAGCAGCCAAGGCCAGGGGGTGGTCAATCAGCCCCAGCATTTT
TRBV5-1	NA	TRBJ2-2	NA	CASSRGGSANTGELFF	TGCGCCAGCAGCCGAGGAGGCAGCGCGAACACCGGGGAGCTGTTTTTT
TRBV19	NA	TRBJ2-3	TRBD1	CASRSTGDRADTQYF	TGTGCCAGTAGGTCGACAGGGGATCGGGCAGATACGCAGTATTTT
TRBV9	NA	TRBJ1-1	NA	CASSVGGAGKTGGFEAFF	TGTGCCAGCAGCGTAGGAGGAGCAGGTAAAACGGGCGGGTTTGAAGCTTTCTTT
TRBV5-5	NA	TRBJ2-2	NA	CASSLEGNGAGELFF	TGTGCCAGCAGCTTGGAGGGGAATGGAGCCGGGGAGCTGTTTTTT
TRBV29-1	few	TRBJ2-5	NA	CSVTLGGLQETQYF	TGCAGCGTGACTCTAGGGGGTTTACAAGAGACCCAGTACTTC
TRBV19	few	TRBJ1-2	TRBD1	CASSTGGMYGYTF	TGTGCCAGCTCGACAGGGGGCATGTATGGCTACACCTTC
TRBV25-1	NA	TRBJ1-5	NA	CASSGQYSNQPQHF	TGTGCCAGCAGTGGCCAGTATAGCAATCAGCCCCAGCATTTT
TRBV27	few	TRBJ2-7	TRBD1	CASSSPGQGGYF	TGTGCCAGCAGTTCCCCCGGACAGGGAGGGTACTTC
TRBV5-1	once	TRBJ2-1	TRBD1	CASSLDRGRGGEQFF	TGCGCCAGCAGCCTGGACAGGGGGCGAGGGGGTGAGCAGTTCTTC
TRBV25-1	NA	TRBJ1-2	TRBD1	CASSASRDRASNYGYTF	TGTGCCAGCAGTGCCAGCCGGGACAGGGCATCTAACTATGGCTACACCTTC
TRBV6-1	NA	TRBJ1-2	NA	CASSYPPTGTF	TGTGCCAGCAGTTACCCGCCAACAGGGACCTTC